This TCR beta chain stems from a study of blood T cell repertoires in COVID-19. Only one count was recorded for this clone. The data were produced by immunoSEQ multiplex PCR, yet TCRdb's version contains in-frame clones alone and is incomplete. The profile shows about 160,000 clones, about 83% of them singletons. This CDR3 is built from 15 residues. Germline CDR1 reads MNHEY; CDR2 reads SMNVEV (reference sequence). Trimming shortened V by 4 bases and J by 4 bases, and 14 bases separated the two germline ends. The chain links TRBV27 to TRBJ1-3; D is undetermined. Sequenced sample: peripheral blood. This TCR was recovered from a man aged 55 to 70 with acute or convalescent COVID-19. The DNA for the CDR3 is TGTGCCAGCAGTTCCGTTCGGGATCCAGGAAACACCATATATTTT. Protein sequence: CASSSVRDPGNTIYF.